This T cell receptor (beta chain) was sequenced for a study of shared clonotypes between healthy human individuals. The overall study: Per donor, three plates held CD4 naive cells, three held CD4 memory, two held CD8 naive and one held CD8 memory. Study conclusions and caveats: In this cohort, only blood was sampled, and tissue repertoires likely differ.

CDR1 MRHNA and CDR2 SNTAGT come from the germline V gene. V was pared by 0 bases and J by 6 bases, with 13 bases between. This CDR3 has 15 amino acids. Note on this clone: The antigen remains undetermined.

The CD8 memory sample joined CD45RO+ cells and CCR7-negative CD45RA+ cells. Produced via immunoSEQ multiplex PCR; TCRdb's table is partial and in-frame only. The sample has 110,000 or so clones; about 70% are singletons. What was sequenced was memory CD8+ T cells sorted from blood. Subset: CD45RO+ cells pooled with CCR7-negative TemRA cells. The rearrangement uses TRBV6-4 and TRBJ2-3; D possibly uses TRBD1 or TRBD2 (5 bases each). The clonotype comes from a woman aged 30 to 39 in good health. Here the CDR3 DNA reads TGTGCCAGCAGTGACTCAGGGACCCCTGGCGATACGCAGTATTTT. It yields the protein CASSDSGTPGDTQYF.